The 15 T cell receptor beta chains presented below share a single source sample, sequenced in a study of Ad26.COV2.S vaccination and SARS-CoV-2 variants. The table came from immunoSEQ multiplex PCR; TCRdb's copy has only in-frame clones and leaves some out. The sample records just over 350,000 clones, approximately 81% being singletons. Sample treatment: about 20 received Ad26.COV2.S at low or high dose, single or two shots; several received placebo; per-sample allocation not given. Sampling occurred on day 63 after the first vaccine or placebo injection. The sample was peripheral blood, taken in a trial of Ad26.COV2.S vaccine versus placebo. The source of these receptors is a person aged 18-65 years who received the Ad26.COV2.S COVID-19 vaccine or a placebo.

The genes are TRBV6-4 and TRBJ2-3, with TRBD2 matching 11 bases. The V and J ends lost 6 bases and 3 bases, in that order; junction bases with no gene match: 5. The CDR3 loop spans 15 amino acids. Germline V gene data show CDR1 as MRHNA and CDR2 as SNTAGT. CDR3 loop: CASRLSGGATDTQYF. The DNA for the CDR3 is TGTGCCAGCAGACTTAGCGGGGGGGCGACAGATACGCAGTATTTT.

V gene TRBV4-3 combines with J gene TRBJ2-3; maybe TRBD1 (5 bases). Germline CDR1 reads LGHNA; CDR2 reads YSLEER. CDR3 length: 13 amino acids. With 2 bases removed from V and 6 bases from J, the gap between germline ends came to 9 bases. The CDR3 DNA is TGCGCCAGCAGCCAACAGGGTGACGATACGCAGTATTTT. Its translation: CASSQQGDDTQYF.

This chain uses TRBV10-3 with TRBJ2-7, with 12 bases fitting TRBD2. Germline loops: CDR1 ENHRY, CDR2 SYGVKD. Trimming at V came to 1 base and at J to 5 bases, leaving 9 bases not matched to a gene. The CDR3 runs 17 residues. CDR3 sequence reads: CAISEWMASGRADEQYF. The CDR3 DNA follows: TGTGCCATCAGTGAGTGGATGGCTAGCGGGAGGGCCGACGAGCAGTACTTC.

This clone was observed a single time. J is TRBJ2-1 and V is TRBV5-1; 7 nucleotides align to TRBD2. CDR1 and CDR2 from the germline V gene are SGHRS and YFSETQ. V shed 1 base and J 6 bases; nucleotides not matched to a gene: 7. This CDR3 spans 15 amino acids. The CDR3 spells CASSLYAASGNEQFF. Written as DNA, the CDR3 is TGCGCCAGCAGCTTGTATGCGGCTAGCGGCAATGAGCAGTTCTTC.

This clone occurred a few times. The chain combines TRBV6-2 or TRBV6-3 with TRBJ1-6; 9 positions agree with TRBD1. Looked up from germline, CDR1 is MNHEY and CDR2 is SVGEGT. This CDR3 has 19 amino acids. With V trimmed by 0 bases and J by 0 bases, 6 bases remained unmatched. The CDR3: CASSYSSGTGSSYNSPLHF. Written as DNA, the CDR3 is TGTGCCAGCAGTTACTCGAGTGGGACAGGGAGCTCCTATAATTCACCCCTCCACTTT.

J is TRBJ1-4 and V is TRBV19, with D maybe TRBD1 (6 bases). Trimming stripped 3 bases from V and 3 bases from J, with 11 bases between. This CDR3 spans 15 amino acids. Germline V lookup: CDR1 LNHDA, CDR2 SQIVND (reference sequence). The CDR3 reads CASSIYGQSNEKLFF. The CDR3 nucleotides are TGTGCCAGTAGTATCTACGGACAGTCTAATGAAAAACTGTTTTTT.

The chain links TRBV27 to TRBJ2-2; 9 bases agree with TRBD1. V shed 5 bases and J 2 bases; nucleotides not matched to a gene: 9. This CDR3 is 17 amino acids long. Germline-derived CDR1 and CDR2 are MNHEY and SMNVEV (reference sequence). CDR3 DNA sequence: TGTGCCAGCAGTCCCCGGACAGGGGACCCTAACACCGGGGAGCTGTTTTTT. Translation gives CASSPRTGDPNTGELFF.

The J gene is TRBJ2-1, the V gene TRBV2; D is perhaps TRBD1 or TRBD2 (5 bases each). CDR3 length: 12 amino acids. CDR1 and CDR2 (germline): SNHLY, FYNNEI. Trimming removed 9 bases from V and 10 bases from J, with 16 bases in between. The CDR3: CARGLGDGEQFF. Written as DNA, the CDR3 is TGTGCCAGGGGCCTCGGGGACGGGGAGCAGTTCTTC.

This chain uses TRBV23-1 with TRBJ2-7; 7 bases match TRBD1. TRBV23-1 is treated as an ORF (open reading frame) with a function not yet certain. The CDR3 loop spans 15 amino acids. Trimming took 3 bases from V and 0 from J; bases not matched to a gene: 5. CDR3 amino acids: CASSQSGTDSYEQYF. CDR3 bases: TGCGCCAGCAGTCAGTCCGGGACAGACTCCTACGAGCAGTACTTC.

This clone was recorded only once. This chain connects TRBV3-1 (or the pseudogene TRBV3-2) to TRBJ2-2; a weak D match, TRBD1 (5 bases). This CDR3 is 17 amino acids long. CDR1 LGHDT and CDR2 YNNKEL come from the germline V gene (reference sequence). V lost 3 bases and J lost 5, with 19 bases in between. The CDR3 sequence is CASSHPPMGQRTGELFF. CDR3 in DNA: TGTGCCAGCAGCCATCCCCCTATGGGGCAGAGGACCGGGGAGCTGTTTTTT.

This chain joins TRBV12-3 or TRBV12-4 and TRBJ1-1; possibly TRBD1 for D (5 bases). V was cut by 1 base and J by 12 bases, with 15 bases left in between. There are 13 residues in the CDR3. The CDR3 loop is CASSLVGAGVSFF. The CDR3 DNA follows: TGTGCCAGCAGTTTAGTAGGGGCGGGTGTGTCTTTCTTT.

CDR3 nucleotides: TGTGCCAGAAGCCTTTGTGGGCAGTTAGATACGCAGTATTTT. Its protein is CARSLCGQLDTQYF. The rearrangement joins TRBV5-3 to TRBJ2-3; D not resolved. TRBV5-3 is designated an ORF whose function remains uncertain. The CDR3 is 14 residues long. V was shortened by 4 bases and J by 5 bases, with 14 bases between the two germline ends.

V usage is TRBV19 and J usage is TRBJ1-2, with D unresolved. Trimming left V 3 bases short and J 7 bases short, with 12 bases between. This CDR3 has 13 residues. Germline V gene lookup returns CDR1 LNHDA and CDR2 SQIVND (reference sequence). The CDR3 loop is CASSISNAGGYTF. CDR3 bases: TGTGCCAGTAGTATTAGTAACGCTGGTGGCTACACCTTC.

As regards this clone: Other DNA sequences from this sample encode an identical CDR3 as well. V and J are TRBV27 and TRBJ2-3, with 7 bases that match TRBD2. V dropped 6 bases and J dropped 5; count of bases not matched to a gene: 2. The CDR3 spans 12 residues. Germline lookup yields CDR1 MNHEY and CDR2 SMNVEV (reference sequence). The CDR3 DNA reads TGTGCCAGCAGCACGGGAGGAGATACGCAGTATTTT. As protein: CASSTGGDTQYF.

The chain carries TRBV24-1 and TRBJ2-3, with D possibly being TRBD2 (6 bases). The CDR3 sequence is 17 residues long. Trimming cost V 2 bases and J 1 base, with 15 bases left between them. Germline CDR1 reads KGHDR; CDR2 reads SFDVKD. The CDR3 DNA reads as TGTGCCACCAGTGATTCGGAGGGACTGGGGGGCACAGATACGCAGTATTTT. Its translation is CATSDSEGLGGTDTQYF.